This TCR beta chain derives from a study of cytomegalovirus exposure and HLA in healthy donors. Study-wide points: TCR beta V- and J-gene trimming was later associated with a missense DCLRE1C variant.

This clone turned up a few times. Its specificity is not known. The CDR3 totals 16 residues. With V trimmed by 6 bases and J by 4 bases, 11 bases remained unmatched. Germline values: CDR1 SEHNR, CDR2 FQNEAQ (reference sequence). PCR involved 60 Vbeta and 13 Jbeta primers. The repertoire was sequenced with immunoSEQ multiplex PCR; TCRdb's copy has only in-frame clones and lacks some. This table has over 150,000 clones, 77% appearing once. The rearrangement links TRBV7-9 to TRBJ1-2; 10 bases line up with TRBD1. The TCR sequence derives from a woman in her sixties in good health and CMV-seropositive. Sequenced input: PBMCs. The CDR3 nucleotides are TGTGCCAGCAGTATCGACAGGGGGCAGTGGAGCTATGGCTACACCTTC. The encoded protein is CASSIDRGQWSYGYTF.